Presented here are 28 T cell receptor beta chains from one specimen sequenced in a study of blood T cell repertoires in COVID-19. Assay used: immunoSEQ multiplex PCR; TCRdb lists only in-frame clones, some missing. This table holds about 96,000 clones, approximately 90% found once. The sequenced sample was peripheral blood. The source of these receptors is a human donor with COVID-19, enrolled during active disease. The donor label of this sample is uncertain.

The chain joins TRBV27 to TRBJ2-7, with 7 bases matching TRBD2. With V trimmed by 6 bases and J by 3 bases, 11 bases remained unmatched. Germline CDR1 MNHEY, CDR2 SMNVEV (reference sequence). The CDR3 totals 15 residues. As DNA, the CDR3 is TGTGCCAGCAGCCTAGAGCGGACTAGTAGCTACGAGCAGTACTTC. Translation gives CASSLERTSSYEQYF.

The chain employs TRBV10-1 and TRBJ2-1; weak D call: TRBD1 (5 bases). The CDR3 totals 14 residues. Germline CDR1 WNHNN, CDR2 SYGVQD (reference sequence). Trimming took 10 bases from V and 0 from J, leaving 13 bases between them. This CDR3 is CATYQGFSYNEQFF. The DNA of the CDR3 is TGCGCCACCTATCAGGGATTCTCCTACAATGAGCAGTTCTTC.

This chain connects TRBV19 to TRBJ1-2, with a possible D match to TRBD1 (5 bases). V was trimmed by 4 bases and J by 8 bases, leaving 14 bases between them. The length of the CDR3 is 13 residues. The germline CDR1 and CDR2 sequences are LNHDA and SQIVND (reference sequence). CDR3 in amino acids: CASSNSRRGGYTF. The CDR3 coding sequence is TGTGCCAGTAGTAATTCACGGAGGGGAGGCTACACCTTC.

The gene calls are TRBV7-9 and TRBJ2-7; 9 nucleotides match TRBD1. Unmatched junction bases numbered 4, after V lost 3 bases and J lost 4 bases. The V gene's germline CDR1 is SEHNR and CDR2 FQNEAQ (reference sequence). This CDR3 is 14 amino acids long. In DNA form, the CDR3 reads TGTGCCAGCAGCTTGGGGACAGGGACGTACGAGCAGTACTTC. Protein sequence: CASSLGTGTYEQYF.

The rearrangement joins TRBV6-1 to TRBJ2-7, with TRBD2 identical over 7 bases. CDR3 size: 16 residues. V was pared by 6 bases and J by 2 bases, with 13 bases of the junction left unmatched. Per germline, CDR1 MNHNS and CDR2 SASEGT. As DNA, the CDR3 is TGTGCCAGCAGGGAACCTTCAGCGGGGCCGCCCTACGAGCAGTACTTC. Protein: CASREPSAGPPYEQYF.

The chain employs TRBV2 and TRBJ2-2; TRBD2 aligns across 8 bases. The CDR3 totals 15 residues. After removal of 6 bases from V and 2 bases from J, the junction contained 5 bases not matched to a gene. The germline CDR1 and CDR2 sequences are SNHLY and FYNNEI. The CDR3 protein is CASRTLADNTGELFF. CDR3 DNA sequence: TGTGCCAGCAGGACACTAGCGGATAACACCGGGGAGCTGTTTTTT. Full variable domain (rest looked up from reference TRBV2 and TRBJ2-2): EPEVTQTPSHQVTQMGQEVILRCVPISNHLYFYWYRQILGQKVEFLVSFYNNEISEKSEIFDDQFSVERPDGSNFTLKIRSTKLEDSAMYFCASRTLADNTGELFFGEGSRLTVL.

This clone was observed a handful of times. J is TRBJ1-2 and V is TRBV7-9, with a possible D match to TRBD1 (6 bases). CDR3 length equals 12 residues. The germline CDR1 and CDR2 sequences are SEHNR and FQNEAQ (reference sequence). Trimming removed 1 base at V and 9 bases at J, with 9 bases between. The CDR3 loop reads CASSLEDRSYTF. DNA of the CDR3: TGTGCCAGCAGCTTAGAAGACAGGAGCTACACCTTC.

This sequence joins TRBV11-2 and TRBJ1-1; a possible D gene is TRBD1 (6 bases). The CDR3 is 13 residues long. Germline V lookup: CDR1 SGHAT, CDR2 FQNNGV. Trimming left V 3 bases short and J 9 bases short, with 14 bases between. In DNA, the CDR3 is TGTGCCAGCAGCTTGGGGACAACTACTAAAGCTTTCTTT. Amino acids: CASSLGTTTKAFF.

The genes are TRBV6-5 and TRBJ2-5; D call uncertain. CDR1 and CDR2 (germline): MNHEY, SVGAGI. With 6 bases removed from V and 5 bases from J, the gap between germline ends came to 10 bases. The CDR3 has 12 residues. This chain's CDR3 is CASRRKWETQYF. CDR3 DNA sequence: TGTGCCAGCAGGAGGAAGTGGGAGACCCAGTACTTC.

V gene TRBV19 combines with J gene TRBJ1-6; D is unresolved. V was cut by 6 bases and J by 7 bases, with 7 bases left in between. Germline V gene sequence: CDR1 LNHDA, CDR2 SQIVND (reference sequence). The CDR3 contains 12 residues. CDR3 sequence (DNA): TGTGCCAGTAGCGCCGGGAATTCACCCCTCCACTTT. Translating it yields CASSAGNSPLHF.

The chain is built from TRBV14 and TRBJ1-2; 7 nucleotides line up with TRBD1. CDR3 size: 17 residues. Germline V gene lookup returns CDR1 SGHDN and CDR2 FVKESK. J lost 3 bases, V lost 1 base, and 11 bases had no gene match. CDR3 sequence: CASSQVTGWAYDYGYTF. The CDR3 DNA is TGTGCCAGCAGCCAAGTGACAGGGTGGGCATATGACTATGGCTACACCTTC.

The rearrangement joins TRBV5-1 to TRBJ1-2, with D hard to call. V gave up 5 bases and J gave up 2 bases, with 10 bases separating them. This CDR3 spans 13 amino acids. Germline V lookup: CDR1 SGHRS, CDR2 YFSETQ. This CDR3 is CASRPTLNYGYTF. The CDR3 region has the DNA TGCGCCAGCAGGCCAACATTGAACTATGGCTACACCTTC.

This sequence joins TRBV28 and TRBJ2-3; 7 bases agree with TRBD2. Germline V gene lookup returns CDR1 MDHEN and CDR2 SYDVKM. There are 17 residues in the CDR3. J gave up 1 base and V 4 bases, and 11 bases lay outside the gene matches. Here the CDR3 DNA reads TGTGCCAGCAGTTCCCATCAGCGGGGTCTCGGCACAGATACGCAGTATTTT. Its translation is CASSSHQRGLGTDTQYF.

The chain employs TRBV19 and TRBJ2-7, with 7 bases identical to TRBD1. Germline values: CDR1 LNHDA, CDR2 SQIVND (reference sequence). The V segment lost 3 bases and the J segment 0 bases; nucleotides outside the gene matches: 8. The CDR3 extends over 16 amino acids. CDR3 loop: CASSIRYGDSSYEQYF. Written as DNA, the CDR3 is TGTGCCAGTAGTATCAGGTACGGGGACAGCTCCTACGAGCAGTACTTC.

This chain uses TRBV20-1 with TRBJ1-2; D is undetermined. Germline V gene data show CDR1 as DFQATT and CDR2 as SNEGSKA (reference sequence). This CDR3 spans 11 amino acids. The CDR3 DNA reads TGCAGCGTTCGGGTAGGAGAAGGCTACACCTTC. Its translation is CSVRVGEGYTF.

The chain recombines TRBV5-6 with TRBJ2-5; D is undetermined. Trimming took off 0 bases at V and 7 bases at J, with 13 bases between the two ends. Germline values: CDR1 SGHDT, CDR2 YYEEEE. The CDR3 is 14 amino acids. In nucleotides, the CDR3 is TGTGCCAGCAGCTTGGTATCCAGTTCAGGGACCCAGTACTTC. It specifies CASSLVSSSGTQYF. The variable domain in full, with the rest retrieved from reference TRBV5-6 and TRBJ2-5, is DAGVTQSPTHLIKTRGQQVTLRCSPKSGHDTVSWYQQALGQGPQFIFQYYEEEERQRGNFPDRFSGHQFPNYSSELNVNALLLGDSALYLCASSLVSSSGTQYFGPGTRLLVL.

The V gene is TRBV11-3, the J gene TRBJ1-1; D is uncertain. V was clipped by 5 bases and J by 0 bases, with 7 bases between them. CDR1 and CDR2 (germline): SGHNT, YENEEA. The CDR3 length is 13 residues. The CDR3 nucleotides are TGTGCCAGCAGCCTGTTAATGAACACTGAAGCTTTCTTT. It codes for CASSLLMNTEAFF.

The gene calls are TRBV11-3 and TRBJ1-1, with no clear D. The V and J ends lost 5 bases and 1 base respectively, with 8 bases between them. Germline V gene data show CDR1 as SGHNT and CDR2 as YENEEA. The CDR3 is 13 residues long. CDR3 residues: CASSPRGNTEAFF. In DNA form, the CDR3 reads TGTGCCAGCAGCCCCCGGGGGAACACTGAAGCTTTCTTT.

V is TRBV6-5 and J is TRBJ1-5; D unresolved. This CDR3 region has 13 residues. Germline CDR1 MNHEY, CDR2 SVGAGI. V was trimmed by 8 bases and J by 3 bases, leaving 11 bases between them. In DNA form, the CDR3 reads TGTGCCAGCGGGAGGAGAGACAATCAGCCCCAGCATTTT. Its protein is CASGRRDNQPQHF.

This chain's CDR3 is CSAEDGSSGNTIYF. CDR3 DNA: TGCAGCGCCGAAGACGGGTCCTCCGGAAACACCATATATTTT. The chain links TRBV29-1 to TRBJ1-3; D call uncertain. CDR3 length: 14 residues. In germline, CDR1 is SQVTM, CDR2 ANQGSEA. V was clipped by 7 bases and J by 4 bases, with 17 bases between them.

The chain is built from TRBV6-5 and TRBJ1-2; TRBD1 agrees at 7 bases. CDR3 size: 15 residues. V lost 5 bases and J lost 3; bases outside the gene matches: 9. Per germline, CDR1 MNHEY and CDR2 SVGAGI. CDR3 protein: CASSTNRGFDYGYTF. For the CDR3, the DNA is TGTGCCAGCAGTACGAACAGGGGATTTGACTATGGCTACACCTTC.

The CDR3 DNA is TGTGCCAGCAGCTTGTGGATGGGAGTCGGGAGTTATAGCAATCAGCCCCAGCATTTT. The encoded protein is CASSLWMGVGSYSNQPQHF. The V gene is TRBV5-5, the J gene TRBJ1-5; D is unclear. Germline assignment: CDR1 SGHKS and CDR2 YYEKEE (reference sequence). V lost 1 base and J lost 0, with 20 bases in between. The CDR3 runs 19 residues. The variable domain in full, completed from reference TRBV5-5 and TRBJ1-5, reads DAGVTQSPTHLIKTRGQQVTLRCSPISGHKSVSWYQQVLGQGPQFIFQYYEKEERGRGNFPDRFSARQFPNYSSELNVNALLLGDSALYLCASSLWMGVGSYSNQPQHFGDGTRLSIL.

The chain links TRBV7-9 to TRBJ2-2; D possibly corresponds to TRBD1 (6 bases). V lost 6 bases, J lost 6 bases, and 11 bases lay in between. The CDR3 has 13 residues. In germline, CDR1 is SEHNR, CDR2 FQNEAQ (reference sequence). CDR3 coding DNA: TGTGCCAGCAGTGCCCAGGGGTCCGGGGAGCTGTTTTTT. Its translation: CASSAQGSGELFF.

DNA of the CDR3: TGTGCCATCAGTGACCTCTTAGCGGGGGATTTCTACAATGAGCAGTTCTTC. Its protein is CAISDLLAGDFYNEQFF. This chain links TRBV10-3 with TRBJ2-1; 9 bases match TRBD2. Looked up from germline, CDR1 is ENHRY and CDR2 is SYGVKD. V was pared by 3 bases and J by 3 bases, with 9 bases of the junction left unmatched. The CDR3 length is 17 residues.

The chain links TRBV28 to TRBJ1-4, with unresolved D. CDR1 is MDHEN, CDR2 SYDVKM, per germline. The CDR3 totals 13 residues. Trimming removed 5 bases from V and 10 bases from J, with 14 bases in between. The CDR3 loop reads CASSPGPGRKLFF. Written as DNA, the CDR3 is TGTGCCAGCAGTCCCGGGCCCGGGAGAAAACTGTTTTTT.

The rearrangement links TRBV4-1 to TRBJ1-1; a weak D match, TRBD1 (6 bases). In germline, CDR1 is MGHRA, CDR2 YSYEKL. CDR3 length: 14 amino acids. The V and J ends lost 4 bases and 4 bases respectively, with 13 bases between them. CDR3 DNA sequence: TGCGCCAGCAGCCTCGGAGGGGGGGGCACTGAAGCTTTCTTT. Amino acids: CASSLGGGGTEAFF.

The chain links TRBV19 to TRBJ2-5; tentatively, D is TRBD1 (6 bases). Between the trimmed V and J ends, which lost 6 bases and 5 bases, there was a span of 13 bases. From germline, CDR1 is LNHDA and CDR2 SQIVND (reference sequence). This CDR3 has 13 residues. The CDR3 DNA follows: TGTGCCAGTAGCGGGACAAAAGGCGAGACCCAGTACTTC. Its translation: CASSGTKGETQYF.

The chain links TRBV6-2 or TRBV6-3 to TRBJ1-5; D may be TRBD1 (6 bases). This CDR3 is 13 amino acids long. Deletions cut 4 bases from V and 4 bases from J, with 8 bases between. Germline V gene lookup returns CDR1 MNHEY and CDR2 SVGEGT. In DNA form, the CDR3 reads TGTGCCAGCAGTTCAGGGGAAAATCAGCCCCAGCATTTT. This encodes CASSSGENQPQHF.